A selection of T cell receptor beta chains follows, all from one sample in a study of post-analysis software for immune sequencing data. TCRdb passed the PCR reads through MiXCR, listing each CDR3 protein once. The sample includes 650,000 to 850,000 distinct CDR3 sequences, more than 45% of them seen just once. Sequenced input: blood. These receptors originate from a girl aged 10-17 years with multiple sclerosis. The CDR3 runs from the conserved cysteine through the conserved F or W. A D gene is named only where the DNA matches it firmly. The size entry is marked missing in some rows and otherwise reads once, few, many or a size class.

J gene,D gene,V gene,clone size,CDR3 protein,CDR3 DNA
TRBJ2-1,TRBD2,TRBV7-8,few,CASSPWASGRAVEQFF,TGTGCCAGCAGCCCGTGGGCTAGCGGGAGGGCGGTTGAGCAGTTCTTC
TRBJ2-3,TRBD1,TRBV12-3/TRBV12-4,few,CASSPGQGRTDTQYF,TGTGCCAGCAGCCCAGGACAGGGGAGGACAGATACGCAGTATTTT
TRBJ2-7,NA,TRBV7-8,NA,CASSLVLGSSYEQYF,TGTGCCAGCAGCTTAGTGCTTGGCAGCTCCTACGAGCAGTACTTC
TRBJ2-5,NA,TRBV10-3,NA,CAISESRALQETQYF,TGTGCCATCAGTGAGTCCAGAGCGCTGCAAGAGACCCAGTACTTC
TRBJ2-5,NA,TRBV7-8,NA,CAGSLWRQQEETQYF,TGTGCCGGCAGCTTATGGAGACAGCAGGAAGAGACCCAGTACTTC
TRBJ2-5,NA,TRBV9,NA,CASSVGSQKETQYF,TGTGCCAGCAGCGTAGGATCCCAGAAAGAGACCCAGTACTTC
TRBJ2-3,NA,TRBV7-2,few,CASSSRERDTQYF,TGTGCCAGCAGCTCGAGGGAGCGGGATACGCAGTATTTT
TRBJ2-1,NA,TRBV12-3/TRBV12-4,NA,CASSPSTLGNEQFF,TGTGCCAGCAGTCCCTCGACATTGGGCAATGAGCAGTTCTTC
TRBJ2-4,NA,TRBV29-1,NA,CSVDWGTKNIQYF,TGCAGCGTTGATTGGGGGACCAAAAACATTCAGTACTTC
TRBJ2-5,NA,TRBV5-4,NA,CASSLARGNQETQYF,TGTGCCAGCAGCTTGGCCCGGGGGAACCAAGAGACCCAGTACTTC
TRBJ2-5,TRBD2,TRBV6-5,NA,CASSHGGAETQYF,TGTGCCAGCAGTCACGGGGGGGCGGAGACCCAGTACTTC
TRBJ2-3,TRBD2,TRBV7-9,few,CASGEAGADTQYF,TGTGCCAGCGGGGAAGCGGGAGCGGATACGCAGTATTTT
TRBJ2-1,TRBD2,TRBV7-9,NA,CASSPGTKRLAVGNEQFF,TGTGCCAGCAGTCCAGGAACAAAACGACTAGCCGTCGGCAATGAGCAGTTCTTC
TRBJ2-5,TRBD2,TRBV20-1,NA,CSAQVPGGETQYF,TGCAGTGCTCAAGTACCGGGGGGAGAGACCCAGTACTTC
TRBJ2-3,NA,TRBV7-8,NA,CASSLVPGERTDTQYF,TGTGCCAGCAGCTTAGTTCCGGGAGAGCGCACAGATACGCAGTATTTT
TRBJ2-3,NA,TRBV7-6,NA,CASSVGQTATDTQYF,TGTGCCAGCAGCGTGGGCCAGACAGCCACAGATACGCAGTATTTT
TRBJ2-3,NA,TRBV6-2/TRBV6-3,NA,CASSYSTWDTQYF,TGTGCCAGCAGTTACTCGACTTGGGATACGCAGTATTTT
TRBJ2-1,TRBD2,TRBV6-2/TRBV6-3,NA,CASRKWASGNNEQFF,TGTGCCAGCCGCAAATGGGCTAGCGGGAACAATGAGCAGTTCTTC
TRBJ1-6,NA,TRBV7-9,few,CASSHSPGANSPLHF,TGTGCCAGCAGCCATAGCCCGGGGGCCAATTCACCCCTCCACTTT
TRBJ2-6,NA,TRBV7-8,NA,CASSLGGRQSGANVLTF,TGTGCCAGCAGCTTGGGGGGGCGCCAATCCGGGGCCAACGTCCTGACTTTC
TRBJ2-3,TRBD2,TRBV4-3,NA,CASNQELAGGTSPDTQYF,TGCGCCAGCAACCAAGAGCTAGCGGGAGGGACCTCTCCAGATACGCAGTATTTT
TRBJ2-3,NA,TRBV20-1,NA,CSAPLRADTQYF,TGCAGTGCACCACTCCGCGCAGATACGCAGTATTTT
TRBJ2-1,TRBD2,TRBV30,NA,CAWSVSGGPNEQFF,TGTGCCTGGAGTGTATCGGGAGGGCCAAATGAGCAGTTCTTC
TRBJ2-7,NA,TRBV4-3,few,CASSQDFVGRGLSVGDEQYF,TGCGCCAGCAGCCAAGATTTTGTCGGGAGAGGGCTCTCAGTTGGAGACGAGCAGTACTTC
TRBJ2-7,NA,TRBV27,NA,CASSLSEGSPYEQYF,TGTGCCAGCAGTTTATCGGAGGGTTCACCCTACGAGCAGTACTTC
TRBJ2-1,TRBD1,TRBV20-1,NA,CSARETGQGRNEQFF,TGCAGTGCTAGGGAGACGGGACAGGGTAGAAATGAGCAGTTCTTC
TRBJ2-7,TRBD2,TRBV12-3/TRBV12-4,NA,CAAGLPYNEQYF,TGTGCCGCGGGACTACCCTACAATGAGCAGTACTTC
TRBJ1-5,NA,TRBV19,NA,CASRVGSNQPQHF,TGTGCCAGTAGGGTGGGTAGCAATCAGCCCCAGCATTTT
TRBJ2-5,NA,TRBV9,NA,CASSVAGVRETQYF,TGTGCCAGCAGCGTAGCGGGAGTTCGAGAGACCCAGTACTTC
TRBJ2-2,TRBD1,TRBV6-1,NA,CASSERGPNTGELFF,TGTGCCAGCAGTGAAAGGGGGCCAAACACCGGGGAGCTGTTTTTT
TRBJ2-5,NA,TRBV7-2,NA,CASSLNQGPQETQYF,TGTGCCAGCAGCTTAAATCAGGGCCCTCAAGAGACCCAGTACTTC
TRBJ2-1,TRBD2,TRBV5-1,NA,CASTSTSGSADEQFF,TGCGCCAGCACCTCGACTAGCGGGAGTGCGGATGAGCAGTTCTTC
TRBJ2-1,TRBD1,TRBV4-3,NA,CASSQEGGQGVDEQFF,TGCGCCAGCAGCCAAGAGGGAGGACAGGGGGTCGATGAGCAGTTCTTC
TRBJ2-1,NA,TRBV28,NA,CASISAGIYNEQFF,TGTGCCAGCATTTCGGCGGGTATCTACAATGAGCAGTTCTTC
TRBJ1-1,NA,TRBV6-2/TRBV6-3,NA,CASSYVAGARGEAFF,TGTGCCAGCAGTTACGTGGCAGGCGCTAGAGGAGAAGCTTTCTTT
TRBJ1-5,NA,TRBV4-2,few,CASSQGRQGNQPQHF,TGTGCCAGCAGCCAAGGGAGACAGGGCAATCAGCCCCAGCATTTT
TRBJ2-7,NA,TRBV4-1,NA,CAGSQDPSSQQGEQYF,TGCGCCGGCAGCCAAGATCCCTCAAGCCAGCAGGGCGAGCAGTACTTC
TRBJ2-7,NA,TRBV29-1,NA,CSVAWESSEQYF,TGCAGCGTTGCGTGGGAGAGTAGCGAGCAGTACTTC
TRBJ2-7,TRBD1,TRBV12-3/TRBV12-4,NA,CASSRDRGPLLLYEQYF,TGTGCCAGCAGCCGAGACAGGGGACCCCTGTTGCTGTACGAGCAGTACTTC
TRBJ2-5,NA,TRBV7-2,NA,CASSPRQSQETQYF,TGTGCCAGCAGCCCCCGACAGAGCCAAGAGACCCAGTACTTC
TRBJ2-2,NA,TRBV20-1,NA,CSAPRGTYTGELFF,TGCAGTGCTCCAAGGGGCACATACACCGGGGAGCTGTTTTTT
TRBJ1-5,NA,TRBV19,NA,CASSIKHGDQPQHF,TGTGCCAGTAGTATCAAGCACGGGGATCAGCCCCAGCATTTT
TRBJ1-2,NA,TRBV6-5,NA,CASSISAGWRDGYTF,TGTGCCAGCAGTATCTCGGCAGGGTGGAGGGATGGCTACACCTTC